This entry features one TCR beta chain sequence. No antigen is known for it. This record comes from a study of T cell responses to AZD1222 COVID-19 vaccine. Profiled with immunoSEQ multiplex PCR; TCRdb holds only in-frame clones, not every one. The sample has some 150,000 clones; 80% to 95% are singletons. Germline lookup yields CDR1 LGHDT and CDR2 YNNKEL (reference sequence). This CDR3 spans 15 amino acids. Trimming took off 4 bases at V and 1 base at J, with 13 bases between the two ends. Study-level results: Repertoire sampling occurred only after the peak T cell response. There were mostly white British donors and more females than males, and clonal diversity was possibly underestimated. Along spike, vaccine-associated CD4 TCRs were found throughout, with dominance at 160-218 and 743-854.

The clonotype comes from an adult who received the AZD1222 COVID-19 vaccine. The chain carries TRBV3-1 (or the pseudogene TRBV3-2) and TRBJ1-1; the D gene is possibly TRBD1 (6 bases). This specimen consisted of peripheral blood, obtained 28 days after the second AZD1222 dose. The CDR3 is CASSPYRTANTEAFF. The DNA of the CDR3 is TGTGCCAGCAGCCCATACCGGACAGCGAACACTGAAGCTTTCTTT.